This T cell receptor beta chain comes out of a study of post-analysis software for immune sequencing data. In the study overall: Several disease courses (relapsing-remitting, secondary progressive and progressive-relapsing) of multiple sclerosis were included.

Regarding the study as a whole: With TRBV5-6, TRBV5-1 and TRBV20-1 included, several TRBV segments were more frequent in patients than in controls.

A word on this clonotype: Its antigen is unidentified.

V lost 5 bases and J 0 bases, leaving 7 bases between the germline ends. Germline CDR1 and CDR2: MNHEY and SVGEGT. CDR3 size: 14 residues. TCR beta cDNA libraries had unique molecular identifiers. In TCRdb, the PCR reads were re-called with MiXCR into one record per CDR3 protein. The sample has roughly 670,000 distinct CDR3 sequences, over 45% seen once; the top ten hold about 11%. Input material: blood. This rearrangement joins TRBV6-2 or TRBV6-3 to TRBJ2-2; D is unclear. The source of this sequence is a girl aged 2-9 years with multiple sclerosis. The CDR3 bases are TGTGCCAGCAGTAACCCTACGAACACCGGGGAGCTGTTTTTT. Its protein is CASSNPTNTGELFF.